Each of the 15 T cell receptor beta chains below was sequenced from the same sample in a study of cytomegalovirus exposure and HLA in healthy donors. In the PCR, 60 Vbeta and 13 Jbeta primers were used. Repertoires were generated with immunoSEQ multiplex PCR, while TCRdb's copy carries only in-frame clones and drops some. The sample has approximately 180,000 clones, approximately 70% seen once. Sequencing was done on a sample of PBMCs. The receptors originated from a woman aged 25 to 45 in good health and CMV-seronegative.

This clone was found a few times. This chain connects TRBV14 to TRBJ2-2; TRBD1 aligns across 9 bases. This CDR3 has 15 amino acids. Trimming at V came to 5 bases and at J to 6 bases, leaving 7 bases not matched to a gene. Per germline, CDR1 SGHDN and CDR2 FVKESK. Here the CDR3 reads CASSSQQGAAGELFF. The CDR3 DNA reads TGTGCCAGCAGCTCCCAACAGGGGGCAGCCGGGGAGCTGTTTTTT.

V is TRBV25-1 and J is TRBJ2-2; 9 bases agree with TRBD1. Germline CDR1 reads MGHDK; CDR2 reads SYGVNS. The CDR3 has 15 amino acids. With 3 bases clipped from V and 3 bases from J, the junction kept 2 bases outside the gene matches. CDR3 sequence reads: CASSEGDRDTGELFF. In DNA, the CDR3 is TGTGCCAGCAGTGAGGGGGACAGGGACACCGGGGAGCTGTTTTTT.

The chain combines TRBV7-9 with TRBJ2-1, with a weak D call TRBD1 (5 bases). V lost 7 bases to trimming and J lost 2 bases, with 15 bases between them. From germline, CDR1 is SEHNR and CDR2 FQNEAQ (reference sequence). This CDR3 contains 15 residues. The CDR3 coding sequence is TGTGCCAGCAACCAAAGGGGATGGACCTACAATGAGCAGTTCTTC. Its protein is CASNQRGWTYNEQFF.

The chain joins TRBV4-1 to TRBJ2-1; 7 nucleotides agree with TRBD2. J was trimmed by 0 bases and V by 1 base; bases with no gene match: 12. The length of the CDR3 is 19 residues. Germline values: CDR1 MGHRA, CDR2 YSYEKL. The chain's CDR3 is CASSQGGGGTGDSYNEQFF. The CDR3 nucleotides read TGCGCCAGCAGCCAAGGCGGGGGTGGGACGGGAGACTCCTACAATGAGCAGTTCTTC.

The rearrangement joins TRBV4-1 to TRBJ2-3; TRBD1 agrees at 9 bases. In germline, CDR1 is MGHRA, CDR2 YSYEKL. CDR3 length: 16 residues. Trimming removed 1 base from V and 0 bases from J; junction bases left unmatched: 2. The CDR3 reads CASSQGQGVSTDTQYF. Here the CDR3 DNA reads TGCGCCAGCAGCCAAGGACAGGGGGTTAGCACAGATACGCAGTATTTT.

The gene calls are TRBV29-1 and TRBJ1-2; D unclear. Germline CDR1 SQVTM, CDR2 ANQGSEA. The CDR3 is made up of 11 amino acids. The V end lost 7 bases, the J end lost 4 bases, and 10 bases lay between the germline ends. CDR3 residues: CSANSLYGYTF. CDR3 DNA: TGCAGCGCAAACAGCCTCTATGGCTACACCTTC.

DNA of the CDR3: TGTGCCAGCAGCGGACCGTCAGGGTGGACTAATGAAAAACTGTTTTTT. Its translation is CASSGPSGWTNEKLFF. The chain employs TRBV14 and TRBJ1-4; possibly TRBD1 for D (5 bases). The V and J ends lost 5 bases and 2 bases respectively, with 15 bases between them. This CDR3 spans 16 amino acids. The germline V gene encodes CDR1 SGHDN and CDR2 FVKESK.

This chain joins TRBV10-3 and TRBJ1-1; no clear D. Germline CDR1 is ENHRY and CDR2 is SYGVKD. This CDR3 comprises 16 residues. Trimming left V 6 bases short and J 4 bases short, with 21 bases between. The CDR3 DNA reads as TGTGCCATCAGGCCCCGGTTCGGGGATGGGAGCACTGAAGCTTTCTTT. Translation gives CAIRPRFGDGSTEAFF.

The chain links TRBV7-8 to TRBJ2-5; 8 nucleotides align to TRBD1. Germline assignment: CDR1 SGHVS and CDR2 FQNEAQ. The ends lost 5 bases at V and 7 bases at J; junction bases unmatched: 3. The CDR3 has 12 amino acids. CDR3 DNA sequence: TGTGCCAGCAGCCGTACAGGGGGGACCCAGTACTTC. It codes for CASSRTGGTQYF.

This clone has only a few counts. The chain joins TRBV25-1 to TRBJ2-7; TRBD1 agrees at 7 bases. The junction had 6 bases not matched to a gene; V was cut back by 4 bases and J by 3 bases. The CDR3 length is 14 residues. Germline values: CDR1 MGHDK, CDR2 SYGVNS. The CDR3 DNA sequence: TGTGCCAGCAGTGGGGGTGGGACAGTCTACGAGCAGTACTTC. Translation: CASSGGGTVYEQYF.

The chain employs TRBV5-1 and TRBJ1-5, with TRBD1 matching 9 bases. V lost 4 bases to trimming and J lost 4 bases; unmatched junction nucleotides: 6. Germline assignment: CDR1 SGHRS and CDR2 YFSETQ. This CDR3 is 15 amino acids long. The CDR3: CASSISGQGNQPQHF. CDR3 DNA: TGCGCCAGCAGCATTTCTGGACAGGGGAATCAGCCCCAGCATTTT.

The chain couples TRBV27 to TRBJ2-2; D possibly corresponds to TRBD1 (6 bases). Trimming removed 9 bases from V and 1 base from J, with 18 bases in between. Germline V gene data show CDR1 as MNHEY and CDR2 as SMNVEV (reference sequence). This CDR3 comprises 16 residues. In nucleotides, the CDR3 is TGTGCCAGTGGGGACATTGAGAAAAAGAACACCGGGGAGCTGTTTTTT. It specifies CASGDIEKKNTGELFF.

DNA of the CDR3: TGCGCCAGCAGCAACCGGGACAGGGGGACCTATGGCTACACCTTC. Its protein product is CASSNRDRGTYGYTF. This rearrangement joins TRBV5-1 to TRBJ1-2, with 11 bases aligning to TRBD1. Germline-derived CDR1 and CDR2 are SGHRS and YFSETQ. CDR3 length: 15 amino acids. Trimming took 4 bases from V and 4 from J; bases not matched to a gene: 6.

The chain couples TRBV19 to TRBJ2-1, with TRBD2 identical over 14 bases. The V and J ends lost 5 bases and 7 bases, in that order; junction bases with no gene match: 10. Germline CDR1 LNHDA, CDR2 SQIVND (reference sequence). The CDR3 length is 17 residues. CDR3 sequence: CASSEGGGLAGVNEQFF. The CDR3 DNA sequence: TGTGCCAGTAGTGAAGGCGGGGGACTAGCGGGAGTAAATGAGCAGTTCTTC.

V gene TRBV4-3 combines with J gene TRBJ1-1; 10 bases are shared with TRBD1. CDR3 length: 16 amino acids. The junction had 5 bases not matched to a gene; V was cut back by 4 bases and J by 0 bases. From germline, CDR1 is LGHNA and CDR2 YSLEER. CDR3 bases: TGCGCCAGCAGCCGAGCGACAGGGGGCATGAACACTGAAGCTTTCTTT. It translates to CASSRATGGMNTEAFF.